These 4 T cell receptor beta chains were sequenced from one sample in a study of OX40 agonist ivuxolimab in advanced cancers. Generated by immunoSEQ multiplex PCR, the TCRdb table keeps only in-frame clones and is missing some. The top ten hold 8.5% to 10% of the sample, which has tens of thousands of clones, about 94% seen once. The sequences come from CD4+ or CD8+ T cells sorted from blood, collected in a trial of the OX40 agonist ivuxolimab. These receptors came from an adult with an advanced solid tumor such as melanoma, head and neck, liver or kidney cancer.

CDR3 in DNA: TGCAGCGCTTGGGACAGTGGGAACACTGAAGCTTTCTTT. It codes for CSAWDSGNTEAFF. V gene TRBV29-1 combines with J gene TRBJ1-1, with 7 bases fitting TRBD1. The CDR3 consists of 13 residues. Germline loops: CDR1 SQVTM, CDR2 ANQGSEA. Trimming took 7 bases from V and 1 from J; bases not matched to a gene: 6.

The chain joins TRBV19 to TRBJ1-2; D is ambiguous. Germline CDR1 is LNHDA and CDR2 is SQIVND (reference sequence). Trimming stripped 6 bases from V and 8 bases from J, with 13 bases between. The CDR3 is 12 amino acids. This CDR3 is CASSTAPAGYTF. The CDR3 DNA is TGTGCCAGTAGCACCGCCCCGGCGGGCTACACCTTC. The complete variable domain, with remaining parts taken from reference TRBV19 and TRBJ1-2, reads DGGITQSPKYLFRKEGQNVTLSCEQNLNHDAMYWYRQDPGQGLRLIYYSQIVNDFQKGDIAEGYSVSREKKESFPLTVTSAQKNPTAFYLCASSTAPAGYTFGSGTRLTVV.

The V and J genes are TRBV2 and TRBJ1-1; 7 bases line up with TRBD1. This CDR3 region has 16 residues. With V trimmed by 6 bases and J by 0 bases, 10 bases remained unmatched. The germline gives CDR1 SNHLY, CDR2 FYNNEI. Here the CDR3 reads CASRSQGKVMNTEAFF. In DNA form, the CDR3 reads TGTGCCAGCAGATCACAGGGGAAAGTAATGAACACTGAAGCTTTCTTT.

J is TRBJ2-1 and V is TRBV10-3; D not resolved. CDR1 ENHRY and CDR2 SYGVKD come from the germline V gene. CDR3 length: 14 amino acids. Trimming left V 10 bases short and J 5 bases short, with 18 bases between. In DNA form, the CDR3 reads TGTGCCACGTCGGCGGTCGGGCACGACAATGAGCAGTTCTTC. Encoded protein: CATSAVGHDNEQFF.